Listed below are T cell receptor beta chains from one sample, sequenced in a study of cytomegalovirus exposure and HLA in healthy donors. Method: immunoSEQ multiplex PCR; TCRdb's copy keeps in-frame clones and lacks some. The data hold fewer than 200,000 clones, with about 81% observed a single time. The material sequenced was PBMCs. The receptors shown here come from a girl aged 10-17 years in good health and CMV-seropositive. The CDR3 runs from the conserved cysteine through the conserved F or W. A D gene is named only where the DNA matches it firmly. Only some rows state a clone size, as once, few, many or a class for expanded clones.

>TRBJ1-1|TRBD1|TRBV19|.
TGTGCCAGTAGTGGACAGGGCTACACTGAAGCTTTCTTT
CASSGQGYTEAFF
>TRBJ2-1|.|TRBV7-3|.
TGTGCCAGCAGCTCCCCCCGGGACAACAATGAGCAGTTCTTC
CASSSPRDNNEQFF
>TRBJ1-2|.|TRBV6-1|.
TGTGCCAGCAGTGAAGCCCTACGTCTCCGGGACAAGGTGGTTCGGACCTATGGCTACACCTTC
CASSEALRLRDKVVRTYGYTF
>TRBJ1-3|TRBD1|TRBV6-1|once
TGTGCCAGCAGTGAACGCCCCGGGACAGGGTATGGGAACACCATATATTTT
CASSERPGTGYGNTIYF
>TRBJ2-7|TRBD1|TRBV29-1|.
TGCAGCGTTGCCGGGACAGGGACCTCCTACGAGCAGTACTTC
CSVAGTGTSYEQYF
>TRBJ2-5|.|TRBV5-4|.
TGTGCCAGCAGCTTGCGGCAGCCAGGCCAAGAGACCCAGTACTTC
CASSLRQPGQETQYF
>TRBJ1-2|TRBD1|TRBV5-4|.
TGTGCCAGCAGATCTACAGGGGGGATTAACTATGGCTACACCTTC
CASRSTGGINYGYTF
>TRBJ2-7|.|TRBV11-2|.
TGTGCCAGCAGCTTAGAATCTAGGCTTATTGCCGAGCAGTACTTC
CASSLESRLIAEQYF
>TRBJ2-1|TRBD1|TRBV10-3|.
TGTGCCATCAGTCCGGGACAGTACAATGAGCAGTTCTTC
CAISPGQYNEQFF
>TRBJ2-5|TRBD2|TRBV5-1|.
TGCGCCAGTTATAAGACTAGCGGTGGGGAGACCCAGTACTTC
CASYKTSGGETQYF
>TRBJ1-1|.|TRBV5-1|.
TGCGCCAGCAGCTCCACGAGCACTGAAGCTTTCTTT
CASSSTSTEAFF
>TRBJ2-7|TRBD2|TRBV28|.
TGTGCCACTTGGCTAGCGGGAGGGGGATCCTACGAGCAGTACTTC
CATWLAGGGSYEQYF
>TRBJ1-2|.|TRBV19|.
TGTGCCAGTAGACGAAATTTACAGCAGATTGATGGCTACACCTTC
CASRRNLQQIDGYTF
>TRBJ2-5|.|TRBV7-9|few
TGTGCCAGCAGCTCGTCCAGGGCCCTAAAAGAAGAGACCCAGTACTTC
CASSSSRALKEETQYF
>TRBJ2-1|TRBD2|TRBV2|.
TGTGCCAGCTGGTCGGTAGCGGGAGCCCTCTCCTACAATGAGCAGTTCTTC
CASWSVAGALSYNEQFF
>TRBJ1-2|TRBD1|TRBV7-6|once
TGTGCCAGCAGCTTAGCAGGGACAGGGCCCTATGGCTACACCTTC
CASSLAGTGPYGYTF
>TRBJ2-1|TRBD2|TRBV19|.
TGTGCCAGTATCCCGACTGGGACTAGCAATGAGCAGTTCTTC
CASIPTGTSNEQFF
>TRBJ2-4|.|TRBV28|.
TGTGCCAGCAGTTTACCCAGGCAGAAAAACATTCAGTACTTC
CASSLPRQKNIQYF
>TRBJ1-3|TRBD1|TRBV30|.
TGTGCCTGGAGCCGGGACAGGACTTCTGGAAACACCATATATTTT
CAWSRDRTSGNTIYF
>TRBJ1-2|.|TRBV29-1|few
TGCAGCGCCCACGCCGGGGGGCACGACCGCTATGGCTACACCTTC
CSAHAGGHDRYGYTF
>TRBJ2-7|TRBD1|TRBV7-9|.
TGTGCCAGCAGCTTAGACGCAGGGGGTTTCTACGAGCAGTACTTC
CASSLDAGGFYEQYF
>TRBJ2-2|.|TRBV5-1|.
TGCGCCAGCAGCTTGGTCGGGGGGCCGGTAGGCACCGGGGAGCTGTTTTTT
CASSLVGGPVGTGELFF
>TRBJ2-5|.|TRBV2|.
TGTGCCAGCAGTTTTTCGGGGCAAGAGACCCAGTACTTC
CASSFSGQETQYF
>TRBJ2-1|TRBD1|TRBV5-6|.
TGTGCCAGCAGCCCGACAGGGGGCCGGGAGCAGTTCTTC
CASSPTGGREQFF
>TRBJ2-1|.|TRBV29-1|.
TGCAACATACAGGGCTACAATGAGCAGTTCTTC
CNIQGYNEQFF
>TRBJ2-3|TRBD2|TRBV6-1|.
TGTGCCAGCAGTGAAAGGGGAGCGGGAGGTACAGATACGCAGTATTTT
CASSERGAGGTDTQYF
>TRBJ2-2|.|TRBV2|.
TGTGCCAGCAGTGGGGCCGGGGGGCCCGGGGAGCTGTTTTTT
CASSGAGGPGELFF
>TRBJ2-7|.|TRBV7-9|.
TGTGCCAGCAGCTTACAGGCATGGGAGCAGTACTTC
CASSLQAWEQYF
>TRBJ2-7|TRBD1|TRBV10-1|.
TGCGCCAGCAGTGGATTCTCCGGGACAGGGGTCGACGAGCAGTACTTC
CASSGFSGTGVDEQYF
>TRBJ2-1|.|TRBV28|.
TGTGCCAGCAGTTTAATTTTAGAAGGGGGCAATGAGCAGTTCTTC
CASSLILEGGNEQFF
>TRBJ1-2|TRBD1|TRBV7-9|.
TGTGCCAGCAGCTTAACAGGACAGGATAACTATGGCTACACCTTC
CASSLTGQDNYGYTF
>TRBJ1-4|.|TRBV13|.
TGTGCCAGCAGCTTCTCAGGGTCAGTACGAAAACTGTTTTTT
CASSFSGSVRKLFF
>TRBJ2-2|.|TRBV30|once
TGTGCCGCGAAAACCGGGGAGCTGTTTTTT
CAAKTGELFF
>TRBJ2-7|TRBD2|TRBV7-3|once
TGTGCCAGCAGCTTAGGGGACCCTCTAGCGGACACCTCCTACGAGCAGTACTTC
CASSLGDPLADTSYEQYF
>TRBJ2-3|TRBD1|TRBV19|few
TGTGCCAGTAGTATAGATGGGGGACAGGGCGATAAGGACGGTACGCAGTATTTT
CASSIDGGQGDKDGTQYF
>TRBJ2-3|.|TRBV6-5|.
TGTGTCAGCAGTCGGGGGGCCACAGATACGCAGTATTTT
CVSSRGATDTQYF
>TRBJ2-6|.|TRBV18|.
TGTGCCAGCTCACCATACCCGGGAGGGGCCAACGTCCTGACTTTC
CASSPYPGGANVLTF
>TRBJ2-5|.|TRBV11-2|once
TGTGCCAGCAGCTTAGTAGGGGCAGCACAAGAGACCCAGTACTTC
CASSLVGAAQETQYF
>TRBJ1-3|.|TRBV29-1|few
TGCAGCGTCTTGGGGGGGAGTAACTCTGGAAACACCATATATTTT
CSVLGGSNSGNTIYF